This TCR beta chain was obtained from a study of blood T cell repertoires in COVID-19. Study-wide context: Samples representing acute and convalescent COVID-19 were sourced from the United States, Italy and Spain.

Sequencing used immunoSEQ multiplex PCR; TCRdb keeps in-frame clones, though not all of them. Here the sample spans roughly 260,000 clones, roughly nine tenths being singletons. Enrolled through a virtual design, the participants were between 18 and 89 years of age and came from around 25 US areas. Participants had their cohort set by participant-reported clinical history. Source material: PBMCs or T cells enriched from blood (not recorded which). The TCR was taken from a young woman with acute COVID-19.

The CDR3 region has the DNA TGTGCCAGCGCCTCCCCAGGGTGGTACGAGCAGTACTTC. It encodes CASASPGWYEQYF. The chain combines TRBV28 with TRBJ2-7; possible D gene TRBD1, 5 bases. This CDR3 has 13 amino acids. The germline V gene has CDR1 MDHEN and CDR2 SYDVKM. V was pared by 8 bases and J by 4 bases, with 15 bases between. Filled out from reference TRBV28 and TRBJ2-7, the complete variable domain reads DVKVTQSSRYLVKRTGEKVFLECVQDMDHENMFWYRQDPGLGLRLIYFSYDVKMKEKGDIPEGYSVSREKKERFSLILESASTNQTSMYLCASASPGWYEQYFGPGTRLTVT.